The T cell receptor (beta chain) described here comes from a study of blood T cell repertoires in COVID-19. Study as a whole: PBMCs, B-cell-depleted T cells, or T cells provided the cDNA or gDNA that made up the material.

Germline CDR1 reads SGHVS; CDR2 reads FQNEAQ. This CDR3 has 16 residues. V shed 0 bases and J shed 8 bases, with 17 bases lying between them. Participant ages covered roughly 18 to 89 years across about two dozen US areas. In assigning cohorts, the study relied on participant-reported clinical history. In the source study's methods: Amplified reference gene primers provided the basis for estimating nucleated cell counts. The method was immunoSEQ multiplex PCR; TCRdb's version includes in-frame clones alone and lacks a portion of them. V, J and clone size were drawn from that table, and D and trimming were deduced from the DNA. The table has about 270,000 clones, 70% to 90% seen once; the top ten hold roughly 4%.

The sequence was obtained from a woman aged 30 to 39 with acute COVID-19. The rearrangement uses TRBV7-8 and TRBJ2-1; D possibly corresponds to TRBD2 (6 bases). Sample: PBMCs or T cells enriched from blood (not recorded which). The chain's CDR3 is CASSLAWFGGIDEQFF. CDR3 nucleotides: TGTGCCAGCAGCTTAGCTTGGTTTGGAGGGATCGATGAGCAGTTCTTC.